This TCR beta chain derives from a study of post-analysis software for immune sequencing data (dated by TCRdb to 2015 to 2017). The study in broad terms: Relapsing-remitting, secondary progressive and progressive-relapsing multiple sclerosis were recorded as disease courses, and subtype annotation was lacking for some patients. Patient repertoires were compared against about a dozen previously published healthy control repertoires from donors aged about 6 to 27 years. A subset of samples was prepared in parallel using single-end sample barcoding, then pooled and co-amplified after Illumina adapter ligation.

On this clonotype itself: What this receptor recognizes is not known. No base qualities exist here, and no much larger clone lies one base off it.

To demonstrate the VDJtools post-analysis software, TCR beta repertoires were profiled from the peripheral blood of roughly 14 young patients with multiple sclerosis. The patients with multiple sclerosis were children and adolescents between about 6 and 15 years of age. Broad study findings and their caveats: Normalized Chao1 diversity was significantly lower in multiple sclerosis patients than controls, suggesting substantial peripheral T-cell clonal expansion. Roughly 5 TRBV segments, including TRBV5-6, TRBV5-1 and TRBV20-1, were significantly more frequent in patients than controls. Direct clustering with F measure revealed strong co-clustering of samples prepared in the same batch, which led to a batch-effect correction. The multiple sclerosis patient group was slightly younger than the control group.

Libraries were made using PCR. The instrument was an Illumina HiSeq 2500. To reduce PCR and sequencing biases, unique molecular identifiers were built into the TCR beta cDNA libraries. Approximately 500,000 cDNA molecules were obtained per 1 to 10 million input T cells, so each molecule approximated one T cell. The same protocol used for the earlier healthy control dataset was applied to prepare and sequence the patient libraries. Within a given batch, samples were prepared together, multiplexed and sequenced on the same HiSeq lane. The paper's processing steps were these. MIGEC handled the raw barcoded reads, throwing out single-read molecular identifier groups before consensus assembly and CDR3 extraction. Clonotype tables were post-analysed with VDJtools, normalizing diversity by down-sampling all datasets to the smallest sample size. Repertoire overlap clustering matched CDR3 amino acid but not nucleotide sequences to correct batch-related cross-sample contamination. TCRdb passed the public sequencing reads through fastp at Q25 and MiXCR, retaining productive beta sequences. Duplicate CDR3 protein sequences are folded into a single record with the most common DNA and genes. The V and J calls, along with clone size, are taken from TCRdb and not from the paper's own processing. The sample table lists fewer than 850,000 distinct CDR3 sequences, roughly 29% of them with a count of one. More than 0.45% of the sample rests with the top ten.

Trimming costs V 0 bases and J 2 bases, and their ends lie 10 bases apart. Taken from cysteine to phenylalanine, the CDR3 has 14 residues. Just CDR3 DNA is preserved here, 42 bases in frame from base 1. Looking up the germline V gene (reference sequence) yields CDR1 DFQATT and CDR2 SNEGSKA. This sequence uses TRBV20-1 and TRBJ1-2, with no confident D gene call. The sequence was collected from a girl between 5 and 17 years old with multiple sclerosis. The sequenced sample was blood. The CDR3 protein is CSARDHVSNYGYTF. In nucleotides, the sequence is TGCAGTGCTAGAGATCATGTCAGCAACTATGGCTACACCTTC.